This T cell receptor (beta chain) is from a study of T cells after yellow fever vaccination (dated by TCRdb to the late 2010s). Regarding the study in general: The SMART-Seq v4 Ultra Low Input RNA kit was used to prepare libraries from fractions with low cell numbers. Bulk PBMC replicates and cell subsets were isolated from blood drawn at multiple timepoints before and after both primary and secondary immunization. Two healthy male donors, one aged 18 to 30 and one aged 30 to 40 years, made up the cohort. To track T-cell clones before and after primary and booster YFV17D yellow fever vaccination, bulk TCR alpha and beta repertoires were sequenced longitudinally.

TCR cDNA was synthesized by 5'RACE template switching, through which a universal primer site and unique molecular identifiers were introduced. Priming for cDNA synthesis came from both the TCR alpha and TCR beta constant segments. Two PCR steps were used to amplify libraries, with sample barcodes and sequencing adapters being added in the second step. Libraries were sequenced on Illumina HiSeq 2500 (2x100 bp) or NovaSeq (2x150 bp). The source study handled its data this way. Demultiplexing of reads and collapsing into UMI consensus sequences were performed with MIGEC, and V(D)J alignment was carried out with MiXCR. Vaccine-responding clonotypes were defined with edgeR using replicate PBMC samples, requiring FDR below 0.01 and a log2 fold change above 5 up to day 15. CD4 or CD8 identity was assigned to each bulk clonotype according to whether the clonotype was present at higher abundance in the sequenced CD4 repertoire or the sequenced CD8 repertoire. The public reads were quality trimmed at Q25 with fastp and then assembled into clones with MiXCR by TCRdb, keeping productive beta chains. Records with the same CDR3 protein are collapsed into one entry carrying the most frequent genes and DNA. The authors' filters were not applied to this entry. The sample contains roughly 74,000 distinct CDR3 sequences, more than 5.5% of them found a single time. In total, the top ten clones hold under 45% of the sample.

Including cysteine and phenylalanine, the CDR3 has 15 amino acids. Here the CDR3 DNA is all that survives: 45 bases in frame from base 1. According to the germline V gene, CDR1 reads SGHTA and CDR2 reads FQGNSA. Relative to germline, V is missing 1 base and J is missing 8 bases, with 6 bases of the junction outside any gene match. Summary of the overall study and its limitations: A small share of clonotypes occurred in both CD4 and CD8 compartments, likely arising from convergent recombination. Because abundant contaminating clonotypes from the bulk population could be contained in FACS-sorted repertoires, computational filtering was required. Because the study included only a couple of donors, the extent to which the findings can be generalized is limited. Compared with the primary T-cell response, the secondary T-cell response was faster but weaker, reaching its peak on day 5 rather than on day 15. Most clones expanded after primary vaccination (approximately 96% of CD4 and 70% to 90% of CD8) were re-detected after the booster, suggesting that broad memory maintenance occurred.

What this sample's treatment or condition label stands for: live attenuated yellow fever vaccine strain. A standard Ficoll-Paque protocol was used to isolate PBMCs from peripheral blood. Dynabeads CD4 and CD8 positive selection kits were used to isolate CD4 and CD8 T-cell fractions. RNA was extracted with TriZol from bulk PBMCs, CD4 and CD8 fractions, and dextramer-positive and dextramer-negative fractions. This clonotype was observed a few times. Its binding antigen is unknown. No quality values exist for individual bases; no much larger clone is one base distant. Recombination joined TRBV7-2 with TRBJ2-4, with 9 central nucleotides matching TRBD2. The TCR comes from a man aged 18 to 30 who received the YFV17D yellow fever vaccine. The sample was CD8+ T cells sorted from PBMCs, taken about 5 days after the first yellow fever vaccination. The CDR3 protein sequence reads: CASSLVWERGDIQYF. The DNA reads as follows: TGTGCCAGCAGCTTAGTTTGGGAGCGGGGGGACATTCAGTACTTC.